Below are 8 T cell receptor beta chains sequenced from a single sample in a study of beta chain features in type 1 diabetes. Every bit of the isolated RNA underwent reverse transcription, so sequencing read expressed TCRB transcripts. Sequenced by immunoSEQ multiplex PCR; TCRdb stores in-frame clones only, minus some. The sample contains about 220,000 clones, 11% of which appear only once. The sequenced material came from central memory CD4+ T cells from blood. Receptors were obtained from a man aged 18 to 35 in good health.

The chain recombines TRBV2 with TRBJ2-3, with 8 nucleotides matching TRBD2. Germline V lookup: CDR1 SNHLY, CDR2 FYNNEI. The CDR3 has 14 amino acids. J gave up 5 bases and V 6 bases, and 7 bases lay outside the gene matches. The CDR3 is CASRKGLGRDTQYF. In DNA form, the CDR3 reads TGTGCCAGCAGGAAGGGACTAGGAAGAGATACGCAGTATTTT.

This clone showed up just a few times. One end of the junction fails to match germline, which may point to a read error. The V and J genes are TRBV10-3 and TRBJ2-3; 10 bases map to TRBD2. The CDR3 contains 15 residues. Germline CDR1 is ENHRY and CDR2 is SYGVKD. This CDR3 reads CASSGLAVNTDTQYF. The CDR3 nucleotides are TGTGCCAGCAGTGGACTAGCGGTCAACACAGATACGCAGTATTTT.

This clone was observed a handful of times. This chain links TRBV19 with TRBJ2-5, with D hard to call. V dropped 3 bases and J dropped 5 bases, with 13 bases sitting between them. CDR1 and CDR2 from the germline V gene are LNHDA and SQIVND (reference sequence). The CDR3 contains 14 residues. The CDR3 region has the DNA TGTGCCAGTAGTATTCTGGCCCCCCCGGAGACCCAGTACTTC. Encoded protein: CASSILAPPETQYF.

This clone turned up a few times. The J gene is TRBJ2-1, the V gene TRBV29-1; 8 positions agree with TRBD1. Unmatched junction bases numbered 7, after V lost 4 bases and J lost 8 bases. Germline values: CDR1 SQVTM, CDR2 ANQGSEA. This CDR3 is built from 13 residues. The chain's CDR3 is CSVGTGSGDEQFF. CDR3 nucleotide sequence: TGCAGCGTTGGGACAGGGTCGGGGGATGAGCAGTTCTTC.

The chain combines TRBV28 with TRBJ2-7; weak D call: TRBD2 (5 bases). Per germline, CDR1 MDHEN and CDR2 SYDVKM. The V gene lost 3 bases and the J gene lost 3 bases, with 12 bases spanning the gap. The CDR3 contains 14 residues. CDR3 loop: CASSFSGIDYEQYF. CDR3 sequence (DNA): TGTGCCAGCAGTTTCAGCGGCATCGACTACGAGCAGTACTTC.

This chain connects TRBV30 to TRBJ2-1, with D perhaps matching TRBD1 or TRBD2 (5 bases each). CDR3 size: 13 residues. Trimming removed 4 bases from V and 5 bases from J, with 12 bases in between. Germline V CDR1 and CDR2: GTSNPN, SVGIG (reference sequence). The CDR3: CAWTGRGDNEQFF. The CDR3 coding sequence is TGTGCCTGGACGGGCAGAGGGGACAATGAGCAGTTCTTC.

This chain links TRBV6-6 with TRBJ1-5; D is unresolved. V shed 5 bases and J shed 0 bases, with 5 bases lying between them. This CDR3 contains 13 residues. Germline V gives CDR1 MNHNY, CDR2 SVGAGI (reference sequence). The CDR3 DNA reads as TGTGCCAGCAGTACACATAGCAATCAGCCCCAGCATTTT. Residues: CASSTHSNQPQHF.

This chain connects TRBV5-6 to TRBJ1-5, with no clear D. Germline V gives CDR1 SGHDT, CDR2 YYEEEE. Trimming pared 4 bases from V and 5 bases from J, leaving 10 bases between. The CDR3 sequence is 13 residues long. In DNA, the CDR3 is TGTGCCAGCAGCCCCGGACCTGATCAGCCCCAGCATTTT. It encodes CASSPGPDQPQHF.